This T cell receptor beta chain is from a study of glioma-infiltrating T cells. Using RNA template, CDR3s of TCR alpha and beta were amplified with iRepertoire arm-PCR. Input was 100-400 ng of tissue mRNA or PBMC total RNA. In TCRdb, the multiplex PCR reads were re-called with MiXCR into one record per CDR3 protein. The sample contains around 120,000 distinct CDR3 sequences, roughly a quarter of which appear only once. This clonotype was recorded many times. Its matching antigen is unknown. Study observations and caveats: Non-neoplastic patients had below-expected tissue-blood divergence, while all gliomas exceeded expectation. Only very few CDR3 sequences appeared in both tissue and blood.

What was sequenced was glioma tissue, nonneoplastic brain tissue, or PBMCs (not recorded which). The TCR originated in a human donor with low-grade glioma or glioblastoma, undergoing nonglioma brain surgery, or in good health (not recorded which).

The CDR3 DNA is TGCAGTGCAACCAGGGGGCGCACGGACGAGCAGTACGTC. Encoded protein: CSATRGRTDEQYV. This chain links TRBV20-1 with TRBJ2-7; 8 bases map to TRBD1. The CDR3 runs to 13 residues. Germline CDR1 is DFQATT and CDR2 is SNEGSKA (reference sequence). J was trimmed by 5 bases and V by 6 bases; bases with no gene match: 9.